Given below is one TCR beta chain in context. At least ten counts were recorded for this clonotype. It lacks a known antigen. No base qualities exist here, and no much larger clone lies one base off it. These data belong to a study of post-analysis software for immune sequencing data (dated by TCRdb to about 2015). Background on the whole study: Relapsing-remitting, secondary progressive and progressive-relapsing multiple sclerosis were recorded as disease courses, and subtype annotation was lacking for some patients. Patient repertoires were compared against 11 to 12 previously published healthy control repertoires from donors aged about 6 to 27 years. A subset of samples was prepared in parallel using single-end sample barcoding, then pooled and co-amplified after Illumina adapter ligation. The investigation overall reported the following: Direct clustering with F measure revealed strong co-clustering of samples prepared in the same batch, which led to a batch-effect correction. The control group was slightly older than the multiple sclerosis patient group. Normalized Chao1 diversity was significantly lower in multiple sclerosis patients than controls, suggesting substantial peripheral T-cell clonal expansion. Patients showed significantly higher frequencies than controls for a few TRBV segments, among them TRBV5-6, TRBV5-1 and TRBV20-1.

To demonstrate the VDJtools post-analysis software, TCR beta repertoires were profiled from the peripheral blood of about 13 young patients with multiple sclerosis. The multiple sclerosis patients were children and adolescents ranging in age from roughly 6 to 15 years. From cysteine to phenylalanine, the CDR3 is 13 amino acids long. The entry retains the CDR3 DNA only, 39 bases that are in frame from base 1. Reading the germline V gene (reference sequence) gives CDR1 LNHNV and CDR2 YYDKDF. A distance of 6 bases separates the germline ends of V and J, which lose 3 bases and 1 base respectively. The library came from PCR. Sequencing took place on an Illumina HiSeq 2500. Unique molecular identifiers were incorporated into TCR beta cDNA libraries to reduce PCR and sequencing biases. Per 1 to 10 million input T cells, some 500,000 cDNA molecules were obtained, such that each molecule approximated one T cell. Patient libraries were prepared and sequenced with the same protocol used for the earlier healthy control dataset. Samples belonging to the same batch were prepared together, multiplexed and sequenced on a shared HiSeq lane. On the authors' methods: MIGEC was used to process the raw barcoded reads, and molecular identifier groups with only a single read were discarded before consensus assembly and CDR3 extraction. VDJtools was used for post-analysis of the clonotype tables, and diversity was normalized by down-sampling every dataset to the size of the smallest sample. Repertoire overlap clustering matched CDR3 amino acid but not nucleotide sequences to correct batch-related cross-sample contamination. The raw public data were reprocessed by TCRdb itself: fastp quality trimming at Q25, MiXCR clonotype calling, in-frame beta chains only. Entries that share a CDR3 protein sequence are merged under the most common genes and DNA. TCRdb, not the authors, supplied the V and J calls. The sample profile shows some 240,000 distinct CDR3 sequences; roughly a third of them were found once. The ten largest make up 4% to 6% of the sample.

The V gene is TRBV15 and the J gene is TRBJ1-1; a confident D gene designation cannot be given. The TCR sequence derives from a girl aged 5-17 years with multiple sclerosis. The sequenced material came from blood. The CDR3 is CATSRGGNTEAFF. The nucleotides are TGTGCCACCAGCAGGGGCGGGAACACTGAAGCTTTCTTT.